Included here is one T cell receptor beta chain sequence, with context. The sample originates from a study of OX40 agonist ivuxolimab in advanced cancers. About the study: Ivuxolimab was administered intravenously to patients at 0.01 to 10 mg/kg every 2 weeks.

The data were produced by immunoSEQ multiplex PCR, yet TCRdb's version contains in-frame clones alone and is incomplete. In the table there are tens of thousands of clones, over 80% of which are singletons. The source of this sequence is an adult with an advanced solid tumor such as melanoma, head and neck, liver or kidney cancer. Sample: CD4+ or CD8+ T cells sorted from blood, taken in a trial of the OX40 agonist ivuxolimab.

CDR3 DNA sequence: TGTGCCTGGAGCCGCGGGACCGGGACATTTATCCGGGAGCAGTTCTTC. Amino acids: CAWSRGTGTFIREQFF. The V call is TRBV30, the J call TRBJ2-1; D may be TRBD1 or TRBD2 (6 bases each). This CDR3 comprises 16 residues. Trimming removed 3 bases at V and 10 bases at J, with 25 bases between. Germline CDR1 GTSNPN, CDR2 SVGIG (reference sequence).